This T cell receptor (beta chain) was profiled in a study of shared clonotypes between healthy human individuals. Study results and caveats: Clonotypes shared by all four donors outscored non-shared clonotypes in generation probability. Since donors were few, the genetic and exposure-history diversity represented was limited. Between a few donors, naive CD4 clonotypes were shared at a level of about 5%. An effect of sequencing depth on clonotype sharing among donors was expected.

V was clipped by 0 bases and J by 2 bases, with 5 bases between them. In germline, CDR1 is LNHNV, CDR2 YYDKDF (reference sequence). This CDR3 has 14 residues. Profiled with immunoSEQ multiplex PCR; TCRdb holds only in-frame clones, not every one. The sample lists approximately 1,000,000 clones; about four fifths were seen once. In the case of this clone: Its antigen remains unidentified.

This chain connects TRBV15 to TRBJ1-5; D gene uncertain. Sequenced material: memory CD4+ T cells from PBMCs. Subset given: CD45RA-negative fraction. The receptor's source is a man aged 18 to 30 in good health. Some clones in this sample may be carry-over from other donors' samples. CDR3 coding DNA: TGTGCCACCAGCAGAGAGATAGGCAATCAGCCCCAGCATTTT. This sequence encodes CATSREIGNQPQHF. Filled out from reference TRBV15 and TRBJ1-5, the complete variable domain reads DAMVIQNPRYQVTQFGKPVTLSCSQTLNHNVMYWYQQKSSQAPKLLFHYYDKDFNNEADTPDNFQSRRPNTSFCFLDIRSPGLGDTAMYLCATSREIGNQPQHFGDGTRLSIL.